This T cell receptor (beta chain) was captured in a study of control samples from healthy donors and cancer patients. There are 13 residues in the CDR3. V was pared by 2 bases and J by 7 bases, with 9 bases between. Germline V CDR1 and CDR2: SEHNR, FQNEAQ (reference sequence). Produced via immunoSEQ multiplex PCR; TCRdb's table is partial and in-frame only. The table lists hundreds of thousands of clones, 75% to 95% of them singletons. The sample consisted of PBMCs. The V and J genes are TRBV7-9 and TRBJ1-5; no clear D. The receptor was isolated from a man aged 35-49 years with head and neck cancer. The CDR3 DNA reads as TGTGCCAGCAGCTTAAACGGTCGGCAGCCCCAGCATTTT. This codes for CASSLNGRQPQHF. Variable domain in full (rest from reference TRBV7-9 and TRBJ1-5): DTGVSQNPRHKITKRGQNVTFRCDPISEHNRLYWYRQTLGQGPEFLTYFQNEAQLEKSRLLSDRFSAERPKGSFSTLEIQRTEQGDSAMYLCASSLNGRQPQHFGDGTRLSIL.